The text below deals with one T cell receptor (beta chain). Its specificity is unknown. The data originate from a study of OX40 agonist ivuxolimab in advanced cancers. A history of autoimmune disease or systemic immunosuppression excluded patients. Study-wide results and limits: By week 6 at 0.1 to 3.0 mg/kg, blood CD4+ and CD8+ T cells had expanded clonally. The specificity for antigen of the expanded peripheral T cells was not determined.

Clones were read by immunoSEQ multiplex PCR, and TCRdb kept only the in-frame ones, dropping some. Altogether about 35,000 clones are present, around four fifths being singletons, with the ten largest covering less than 25%. This specimen was CD4+ or CD8+ T cells sorted from blood, taken in a trial of the OX40 agonist ivuxolimab. This sequence originates from an adult with an advanced solid tumor such as melanoma, head and neck, liver or kidney cancer.

CDR3 sequence: CASSVDGGGFYNEQFF. In DNA form, the CDR3 reads TGTGCCAGCAGCGTAGACGGTGGAGGATTTTACAATGAGCAGTTCTTC. J is TRBJ2-1 and V is TRBV9; TRBD2 might be the D (5 bases). V dropped 0 bases and J dropped 4 bases, with 14 bases sitting between them. Germline assignment: CDR1 SGDLS and CDR2 YYNGEE. The CDR3 totals 16 residues.